What follows is one TCR beta chain and its context. As yet, its antigen is unknown. The sample comes from a study of CD8+ T cells in alopecia areata. Study conclusions and caveats: Mouse data revealed clearer TCR sharing than patient data did, a gap possibly tied to HLA. Lesional scalp exceeded normal scalp in clonality, especially in alopecia totalis/universalis.

Extracted RNA was reverse transcribed, and the resulting cDNA served as sequencing template. Data came from immunoSEQ multiplex PCR; TCRdb stores just in-frame clones and leaves some out. This table holds more than 90,000 clones, 55% to 65% found once. Cell sorting on a FACSAria was used to separate CD4+ and CD8+ T cells from the PBMCs. The CDR3 contains 13 residues. Germline V gene lookup returns CDR1 SQVTM and CDR2 ANQGSEA. V lost 3 bases, J lost 5 bases, and 14 bases lay in between. This TCR was recovered from a human donor in good health. Specimen: CD4+ T cells sorted from blood. The chain couples TRBV29-1 to TRBJ2-7, with TRBD2 as a possible D gene (7 bases). CDR3 region: CSVDEEGGNEQYF. Written as DNA, the CDR3 is TGCAGCGTTGATGAAGAGGGGGGGAACGAGCAGTACTTC.